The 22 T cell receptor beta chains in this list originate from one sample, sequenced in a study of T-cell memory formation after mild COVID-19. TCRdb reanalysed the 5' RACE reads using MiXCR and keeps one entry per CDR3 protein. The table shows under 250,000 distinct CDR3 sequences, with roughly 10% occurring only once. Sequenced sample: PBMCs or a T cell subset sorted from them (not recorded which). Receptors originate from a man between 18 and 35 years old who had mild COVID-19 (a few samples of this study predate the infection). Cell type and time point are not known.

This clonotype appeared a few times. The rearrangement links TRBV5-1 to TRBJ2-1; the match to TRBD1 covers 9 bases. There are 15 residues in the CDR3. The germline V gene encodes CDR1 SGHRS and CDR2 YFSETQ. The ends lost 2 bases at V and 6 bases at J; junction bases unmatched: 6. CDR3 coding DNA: TGCGCCAGCAGCTTTTGGAGGGACAGGGCCAATGAGCAGTTCTTC. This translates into CASSFWRDRANEQFF.

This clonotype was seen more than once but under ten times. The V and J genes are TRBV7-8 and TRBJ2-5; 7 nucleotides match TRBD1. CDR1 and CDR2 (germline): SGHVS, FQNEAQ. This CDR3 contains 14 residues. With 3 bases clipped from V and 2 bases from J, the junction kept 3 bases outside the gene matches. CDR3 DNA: TGTGCCAGCAGCTTTGGGACAGTGCAAGAGACCCAGTACTTC. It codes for CASSFGTVQETQYF. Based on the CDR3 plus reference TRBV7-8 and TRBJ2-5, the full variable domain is GAGVSQSPRYKVAKRGQDVALRCDPISGHVSLFWYQQALGQGPEFLTYFQNEAQLDKSGLPSDRFFAERPEGSVSTLKIQRTQQEDSAVYLCASSFGTVQETQYFGPGTRLLVL.

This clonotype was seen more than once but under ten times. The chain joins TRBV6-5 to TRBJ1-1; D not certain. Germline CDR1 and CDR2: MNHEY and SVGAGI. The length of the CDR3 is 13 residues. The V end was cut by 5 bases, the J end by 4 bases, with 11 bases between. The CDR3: CASSKNGVTEAFF. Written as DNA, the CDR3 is TGTGCCAGCAGTAAAAACGGGGTCACTGAAGCTTTCTTT.

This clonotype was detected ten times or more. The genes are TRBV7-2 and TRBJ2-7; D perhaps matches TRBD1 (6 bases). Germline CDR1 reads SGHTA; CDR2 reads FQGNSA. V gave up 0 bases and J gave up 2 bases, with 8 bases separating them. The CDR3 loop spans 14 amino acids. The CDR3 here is CASSLAAGAYEQYV. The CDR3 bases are TGTGCCAGCAGCTTAGCGGCAGGGGCCTACGAGCAGTACGTC.

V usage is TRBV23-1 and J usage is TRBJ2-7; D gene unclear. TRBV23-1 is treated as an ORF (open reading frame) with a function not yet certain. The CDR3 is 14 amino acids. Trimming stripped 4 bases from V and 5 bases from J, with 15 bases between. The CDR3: CASSRKGCAHEQYF. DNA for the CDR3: TGCGCCAGCAGTCGCAAGGGTTGTGCTCACGAGCAGTACTTC.

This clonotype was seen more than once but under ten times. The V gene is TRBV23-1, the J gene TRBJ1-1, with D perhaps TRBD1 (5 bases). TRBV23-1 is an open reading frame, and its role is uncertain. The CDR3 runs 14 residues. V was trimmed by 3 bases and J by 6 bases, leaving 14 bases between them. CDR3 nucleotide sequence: TGCGCCAGCAGTCAGACTGAGAGGGGCCCTGAAGCTTTCTTT. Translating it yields CASSQTERGPEAFF.

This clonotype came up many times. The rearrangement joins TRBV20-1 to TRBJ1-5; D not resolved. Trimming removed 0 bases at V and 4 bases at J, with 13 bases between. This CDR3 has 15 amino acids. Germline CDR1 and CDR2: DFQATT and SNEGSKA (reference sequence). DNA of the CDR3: TGCAGTGCTAGAGAAAGGATAGGGATTAATCAGCCCCAGCATTTT. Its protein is CSARERIGINQPQHF.

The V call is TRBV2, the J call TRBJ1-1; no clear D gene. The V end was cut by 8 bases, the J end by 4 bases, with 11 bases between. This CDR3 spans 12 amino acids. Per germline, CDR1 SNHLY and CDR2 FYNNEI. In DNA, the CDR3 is TGTGCCAGCTTCCGGGTGGGCACTGAAGCTTTCTTT. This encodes CASFRVGTEAFF.

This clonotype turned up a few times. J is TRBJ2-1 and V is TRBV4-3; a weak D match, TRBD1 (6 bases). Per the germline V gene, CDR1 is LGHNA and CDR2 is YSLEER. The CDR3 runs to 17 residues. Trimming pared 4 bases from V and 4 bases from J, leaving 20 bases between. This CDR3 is CASSPQGSGHKYNEQFF. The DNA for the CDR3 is TGCGCCAGCAGCCCCCAGGGGTCGGGACATAAATACAATGAGCAGTTCTTC.

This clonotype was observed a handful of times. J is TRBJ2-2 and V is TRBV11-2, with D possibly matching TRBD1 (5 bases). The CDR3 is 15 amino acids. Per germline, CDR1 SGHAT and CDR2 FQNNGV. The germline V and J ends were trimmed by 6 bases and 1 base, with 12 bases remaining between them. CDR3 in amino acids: CASRSPGMNTGELFF. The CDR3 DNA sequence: TGTGCCAGCAGAAGCCCAGGGATGAACACCGGGGAGCTGTTTTTT. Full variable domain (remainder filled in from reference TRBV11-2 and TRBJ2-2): EAGVAQSPRYKIIEKRQSVAFWCNPISGHATLYWYQQILGQGPKLLIQFQNNGVVDDSQLPKDRFSAERLKGVDSTLKIQPAKLEDSAVYLCASRSPGMNTGELFFGEGSRLTVL.

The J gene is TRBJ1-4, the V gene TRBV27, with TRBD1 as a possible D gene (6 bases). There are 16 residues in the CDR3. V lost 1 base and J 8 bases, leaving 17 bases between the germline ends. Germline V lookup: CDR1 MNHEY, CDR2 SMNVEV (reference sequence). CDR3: CASSLYRAGDGEKLFF. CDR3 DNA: TGTGCCAGCAGTTTATATCGGGCAGGGGATGGGGAAAAACTGTTTTTT.

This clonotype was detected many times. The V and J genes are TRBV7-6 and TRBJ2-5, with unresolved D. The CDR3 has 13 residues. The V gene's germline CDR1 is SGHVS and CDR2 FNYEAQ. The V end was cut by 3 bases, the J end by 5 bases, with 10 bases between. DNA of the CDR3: TGTGCCAGCAGCTTGAGCGAGTTGGAGACCCAGTACTTC. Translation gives CASSLSELETQYF. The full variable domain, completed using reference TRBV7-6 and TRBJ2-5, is GAGVSQSPRYKVTKRGQDVALRCDPISGHVSLYWYRQALGQGPEFLTYFNYEAQQDKSGLPNDRFSAERPEGSISTLTIQRTEQRDSAMYRCASSLSELETQYFGPGTRLLVL.

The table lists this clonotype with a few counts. The CDR3 coding sequence is TGCGCCAGCAGTGAGACCCTAGCGGGGGTCTACGAGCAGTACTTC. As protein: CASSETLAGVYEQYF. The chain is built from TRBV10-1 and TRBJ2-7; 10 bases align to TRBD2. This CDR3 region has 15 residues. Germline CDR1 WNHNN, CDR2 SYGVQD (reference sequence). After removal of 2 bases from V and 3 bases from J, the junction contained 4 bases not matched to a gene.

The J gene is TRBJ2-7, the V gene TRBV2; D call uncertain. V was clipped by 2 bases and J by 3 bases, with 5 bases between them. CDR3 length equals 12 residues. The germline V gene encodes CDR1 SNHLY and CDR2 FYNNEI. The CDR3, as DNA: TGTGCCAGCAGTGAATCGTTCTACGAGCAGTACTTC. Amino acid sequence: CASSESFYEQYF. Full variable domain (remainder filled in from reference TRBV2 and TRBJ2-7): EPEVTQTPSHQVTQMGQEVILRCVPISNHLYFYWYRQILGQKVEFLVSFYNNEISEKSEIFDDQFSVERPDGSNFTLKIRSTKLEDSAMYFCASSESFYEQYFGPGTRLTVT.

The CDR3 bases are TGTGCCAGCAGGGGGACTAGCGGGGTAATCACAGATACGCAGTATTTT. Its protein product is CASRGTSGVITDTQYF. The rearrangement joins TRBV6-4 to TRBJ2-3; TRBD2 matches at 13 bases. The junction had 5 bases not matched to a gene; V was cut back by 6 bases and J by 2 bases. The CDR3 length is 16 residues. From germline, CDR1 is MRHNA and CDR2 SNTAGT.

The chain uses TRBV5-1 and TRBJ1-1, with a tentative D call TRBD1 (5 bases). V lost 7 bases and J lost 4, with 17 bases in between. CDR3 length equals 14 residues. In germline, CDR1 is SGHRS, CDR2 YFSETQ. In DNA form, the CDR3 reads TGCGCCAGCGGGACTGACAGACTTACCACTGAAGCTTTCTTT. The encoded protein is CASGTDRLTTEAFF.

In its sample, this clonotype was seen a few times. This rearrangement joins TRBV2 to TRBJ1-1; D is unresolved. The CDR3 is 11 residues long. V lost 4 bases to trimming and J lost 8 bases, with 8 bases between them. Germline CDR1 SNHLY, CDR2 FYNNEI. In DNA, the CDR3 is TGTGCCAGCAGTGGGGGTATCGAAGCTTTCTTT. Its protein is CASSGGIEAFF. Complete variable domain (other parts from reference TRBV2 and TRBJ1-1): EPEVTQTPSHQVTQMGQEVILRCVPISNHLYFYWYRQILGQKVEFLVSFYNNEISEKSEIFDDQFSVERPDGSNFTLKIRSTKLEDSAMYFCASSGGIEAFFGQGTRLTVV.

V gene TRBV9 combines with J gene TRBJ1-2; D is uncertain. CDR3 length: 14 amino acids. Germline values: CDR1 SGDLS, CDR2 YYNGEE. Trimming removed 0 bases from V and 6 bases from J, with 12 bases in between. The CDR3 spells CASSVDLTENGYTF. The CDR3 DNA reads TGTGCCAGCAGCGTAGATCTGACGGAGAATGGCTACACCTTC.

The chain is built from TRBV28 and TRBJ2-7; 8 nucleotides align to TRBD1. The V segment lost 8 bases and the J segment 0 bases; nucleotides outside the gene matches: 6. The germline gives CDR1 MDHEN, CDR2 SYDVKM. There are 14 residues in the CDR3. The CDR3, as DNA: TGTGCCAGCGTAGGGACAGGTAGCTCCTACGAGCAGTACGTC. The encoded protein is CASVGTGSSYEQYV.

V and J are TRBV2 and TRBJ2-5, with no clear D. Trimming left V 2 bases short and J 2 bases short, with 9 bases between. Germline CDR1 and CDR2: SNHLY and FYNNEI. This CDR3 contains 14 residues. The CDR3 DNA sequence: TGTGCCAGCAGTGAACGTCAGAGACAAGAGACCCAGTACTTC. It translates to CASSERQRQETQYF.

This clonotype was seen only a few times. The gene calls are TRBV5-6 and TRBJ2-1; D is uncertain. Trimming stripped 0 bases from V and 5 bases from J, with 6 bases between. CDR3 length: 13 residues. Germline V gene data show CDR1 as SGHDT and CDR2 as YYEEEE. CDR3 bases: TGTGCCAGCAGCTTGGTGGCAGACAATGAGCAGTTCTTC. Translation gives CASSLVADNEQFF.

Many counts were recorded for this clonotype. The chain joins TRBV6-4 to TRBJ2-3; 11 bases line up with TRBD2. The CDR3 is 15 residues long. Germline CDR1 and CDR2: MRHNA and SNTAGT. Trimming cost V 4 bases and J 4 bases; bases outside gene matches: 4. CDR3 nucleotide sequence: TGTGCCAGCAGTGCGAATAGCGGGGGGGCAGATACGCAGTATTTT. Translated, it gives CASSANSGGADTQYF.